This T cell receptor (beta chain) was retrieved from a study of blood T cell repertoires in COVID-19. The wider study: Sites across the United States, Italy and Spain contributed samples from acute and convalescent COVID-19. The cDNA or gDNA used as material had been derived from T cells, B-cell-depleted T cells, or PBMCs.

This clone occurred a few times. CDR3 length: 16 residues. Original methodology: Counts of nucleated cells, estimated from reference gene primer amplification, were obtained. Profiled with immunoSEQ multiplex PCR; TCRdb holds only in-frame clones, not every one. Clone size and the V and J calls come from that table; the DNA yielded D and trimming. The data contain 190,000 or so clones, roughly 90% of them singletons. This sequence joins TRBV7-5 and TRBJ2-2; TRBD2, the table's D call, was not compared with the DNA. TRBV7-5 represents a pseudogene. This clonotype was sampled from a woman under 40 who had been exposed to COVID-19. Sequenced material: PBMCs or T cells enriched from blood (not recorded which). In nucleotides, the CDR3 is TGTGCCAGAAGGTACCCCGGGGGGCCGAACACCGGGGAGCTGTTTTTT. Protein sequence: CARRYPGGPNTGELFF.